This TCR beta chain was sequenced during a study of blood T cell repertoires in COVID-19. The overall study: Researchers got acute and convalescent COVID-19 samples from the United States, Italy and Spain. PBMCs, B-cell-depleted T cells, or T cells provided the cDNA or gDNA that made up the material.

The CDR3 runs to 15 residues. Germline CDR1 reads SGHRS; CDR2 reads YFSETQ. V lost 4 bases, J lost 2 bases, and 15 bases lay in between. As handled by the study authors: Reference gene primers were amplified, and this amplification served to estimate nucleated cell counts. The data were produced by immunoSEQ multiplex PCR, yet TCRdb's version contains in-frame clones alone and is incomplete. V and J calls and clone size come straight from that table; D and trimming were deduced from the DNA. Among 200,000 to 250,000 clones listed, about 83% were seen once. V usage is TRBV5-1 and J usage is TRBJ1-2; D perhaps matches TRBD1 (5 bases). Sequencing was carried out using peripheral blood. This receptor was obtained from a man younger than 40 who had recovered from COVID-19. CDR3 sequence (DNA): TGCGCCAGCAGCCTGGGCGCGACAGCCAACTATGGCTACACCTTC. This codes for CASSLGATANYGYTF.